The 5 T cell receptor beta chains given below trace back to one sample, sequenced in a study of regulatory dendritic cells for organ transplantation. The assay was immunoSEQ multiplex PCR, and TCRdb's table has in-frame clones only and misses some. The table records roughly 35,000 clones, approximately 88% of them present only once. Input material: naive CD4+ T cells from blood. Subset here: CD45RA+ naive T cells. The receptor source for this set is a human donor in good health.

This clone was detected only once. The rearrangement joins TRBV27 to TRBJ2-7, with D perhaps given as TRBD1 or TRBD2 (5 bases each). Trimming cost V 5 bases and J 0 bases, with 17 bases left between them. The germline V gene encodes CDR1 MNHEY and CDR2 SMNVEV (reference sequence). The length of the CDR3 is 16 residues. CDR3 protein: CASSRLGTLSSYEQYF. The CDR3 DNA follows: TGTGCCAGCAGTCGTCTGGGGACGTTGAGCTCCTACGAGCAGTACTTC.

This chain links TRBV7-2 with TRBJ2-5, with D unresolved. Germline V gene data show CDR1 as SGHTA and CDR2 as FQGNSA. This CDR3 spans 11 amino acids. V was shortened by 1 base and J by 8 bases, with 5 bases between the two germline ends. The CDR3 nucleotides are TGTGCCAGCAGCTTAGAACTAACCCAGTACTTC. Its protein is CASSLELTQYF.

The rearrangement joins TRBV6-5 to TRBJ1-2; D is uncertain. The V gene lost 6 bases and the J gene lost 0 bases, with 8 bases spanning the gap. Per germline, CDR1 MNHEY and CDR2 SVGAGI. The CDR3 is 13 amino acids. The CDR3 protein is CASRRTANYGYTF. The CDR3, as DNA: TGTGCCAGCAGGAGAACAGCTAACTATGGCTACACCTTC.

CDR3 coding DNA: TGTGCCAGCAGTCTGTATCCCGGGACTAGCGGGGCAGATACGCAGTATTTT. It translates to CASSLYPGTSGADTQYF. The chain carries TRBV5-5 and TRBJ2-3; 13 bases match TRBD2. Trimming cost V 5 bases and J 4 bases; bases outside gene matches: 10. Germline CDR1 SGHKS, CDR2 YYEKEE (reference sequence). The CDR3 is made up of 17 amino acids.

This clone showed up just once. This rearrangement joins TRBV4-3 to TRBJ1-4; D perhaps matches TRBD1 (5 bases). V was shortened by 0 bases and J by 2 bases, with 10 bases between the two germline ends. Germline V gene data show CDR1 as LGHNA and CDR2 as YSLEER. The CDR3 length is 16 residues. In nucleotides, the CDR3 is TGCGCCAGCAGCCAAGAGGGACGGACTACTAATGAAAAACTGTTTTTT. It yields the protein CASSQEGRTTNEKLFF.